The 22 T cell receptor beta chains listed next were all sequenced from one sample in a study of cytomegalovirus exposure and HLA in healthy donors. This PCR relied on a set of 60 Vbeta primers and 13 Jbeta primers. Clones were read by immunoSEQ multiplex PCR, and TCRdb kept only the in-frame ones, dropping some. Its clone listing holds around 75,000 clones. The sequenced material came from PBMCs. The receptors were gathered from a man between 40 and 49 years old in good health and CMV-seronegative.

The chain recombines TRBV19 with TRBJ1-5; 7 positions match TRBD1. The germline gives CDR1 LNHDA, CDR2 SQIVND (reference sequence). This CDR3 has 14 amino acids. J gave up 10 bases and V 3 bases, and 9 bases lay outside the gene matches. This chain's CDR3 is CASSMPQGIRPQHF. The CDR3 DNA sequence: TGTGCCAGTAGTATGCCACAGGGGATAAGACCCCAGCATTTT.

The V call is TRBV19, the J call TRBJ2-7; possibly TRBD2 for D (6 bases). The CDR3 runs to 12 residues. CDR1 and CDR2 from the germline V gene are LNHDA and SQIVND (reference sequence). V was shortened by 6 bases and J by 5 bases, with 11 bases between the two germline ends. CDR3 sequence reads: CASSLGGNEQYF. In nucleotides, the CDR3 is TGTGCCAGTAGCCTCGGAGGGAACGAGCAGTACTTC.

The chain couples TRBV7-9 to TRBJ1-1; D ambiguous. V was clipped by 3 bases and J by 1 base, with 6 bases between them. Germline CDR1 SEHNR, CDR2 FQNEAQ (reference sequence). The CDR3 runs to 13 residues. The CDR3 is CASSFGENTEAFF. CDR3 DNA: TGTGCCAGCAGCTTCGGGGAGAACACTGAAGCTTTCTTT.

This rearrangement joins TRBV5-5 to TRBJ2-7; no clear D. The CDR3 has 15 residues. In germline, CDR1 is SGHKS, CDR2 YYEKEE (reference sequence). Trimming took off 0 bases at V and 3 bases at J, with 13 bases between the two ends. CDR3 region: CASSLVLATNYEQYF. In nucleotides, the CDR3 is TGTGCCAGCAGCTTGGTCCTGGCAACTAACTACGAGCAGTACTTC.

The rearrangement links TRBV14 to TRBJ1-1; 9 nucleotides align to TRBD1. The CDR3 extends over 15 amino acids. The junction had 6 bases not matched to a gene; V was cut back by 3 bases and J by 4 bases. Per the germline V gene, CDR1 is SGHDN and CDR2 is FVKESK. CDR3 coding DNA: TGTGCCAGCAGCCAGTACAGGGGGCCGAGCACTGAAGCTTTCTTT. The encoded protein is CASSQYRGPSTEAFF.

The chain is built from TRBV6-5 and TRBJ1-2; D is possibly TRBD1 (5 bases). Germline values: CDR1 MNHEY, CDR2 SVGAGI. This CDR3 comprises 12 residues. The germline V and J ends were trimmed by 5 bases and 6 bases, with 10 bases remaining between them. This chain's CDR3 is CASSIRGHGYTF. CDR3 nucleotides: TGTGCCAGCAGTATAAGGGGCCATGGCTACACCTTC.

The rearrangement links TRBV19 to TRBJ1-5, with D possibly matching TRBD1 (5 bases). V lost 3 bases and J 6 bases, leaving 15 bases between the germline ends. CDR1 is LNHDA, CDR2 SQIVND, per germline (reference sequence). The CDR3 has 15 amino acids. DNA of the CDR3: TGTGCCAGTAGTATCGGAGGCGGGGCCGGTCAGCCCCAGCATTTT. Amino acid sequence: CASSIGGGAGQPQHF.

The chain recombines TRBV15 with TRBJ2-5, with 13 bases lining up with TRBD2. This CDR3 is built from 16 residues. Trimming at V came to 1 base and at J to 5 bases, leaving 4 bases not matched to a gene. Germline V gives CDR1 LNHNV, CDR2 YYDKDF (reference sequence). CDR3 coding DNA: TGTGCCACCAGCAGAGCGGGACTAGCGGGATTGGAGACCCAGTACTTC. It translates to CATSRAGLAGLETQYF.

This chain uses TRBV9 with TRBJ2-7, with 7 nucleotides matching TRBD2. CDR1 is SGDLS and CDR2 is YYNGEE in the germline V gene. The CDR3 loop spans 14 amino acids. Trimming cost V 2 bases and J 6 bases; bases outside gene matches: 8. CDR3 in DNA: TGTGCCAGCAGCGTGGGGGGGACCCAACGCGAGCAGTACTTC. Translation: CASSVGGTQREQYF. The whole variable domain, filled in from reference TRBV9 and TRBJ2-7, reads DSGVTQTPKHLITATGQRVTLRCSPRSGDLSVYWYQQSLDQGLQFLIQYYNGEERAKGNILERFSAQQFPDLHSELNLSSLELGDSALYFCASSVGGTQREQYFGPGTRLTVT.

The V and J genes are TRBV13 and TRBJ2-7, with a weak D call TRBD2 (7 bases). Germline CDR1 reads PRHDT; CDR2 reads FYEKMQ (reference sequence). Trimming shortened V by 5 bases and J by 2 bases, and 19 bases separated the two germline ends. This CDR3 comprises 16 residues. The CDR3 bases are TGTGCCAGCAGCCTCCGAGGGGGGGCCAGGACCTACGAGCAGTACTTC. Residues: CASSLRGGARTYEQYF.

This chain uses TRBV7-9 with TRBJ2-5; 11 nucleotides match TRBD1. TRBJ2-7 matches the DNA end more closely, so the J call is doubtful. Per the germline V gene, CDR1 is SEHNR and CDR2 is FQNEAQ (reference sequence). CDR3 length: 18 residues. The CDR3 loop reads CASSSGTGGFFRSYEQYF. The CDR3 DNA is TGTGCCAGCAGCTCCGGGACAGGGGGGTTTTTTCGTTCCTACGAGCAGTACTTC.

The chain employs TRBV11-2 and TRBJ1-1; TRBD1 matches 10 bases. CDR3 length equals 13 residues. Germline V CDR1 and CDR2: SGHAT, FQNNGV. V trimming: 4 bases; J trimming: 4 bases; junction bases outside the gene matches: 0. CDR3 sequence (DNA): TGTGCCAGCAGCTGGACAGGGGGCACTGAAGCTTTCTTT. It codes for CASSWTGGTEAFF.

This chain joins TRBV19 and TRBJ2-1; 8 bases fit TRBD1. Trimming at V came to 6 bases and at J to 7 bases, leaving 5 bases not matched to a gene. CDR1 and CDR2 from the germline V gene are LNHDA and SQIVND (reference sequence). The CDR3 is made up of 13 amino acids. Here the CDR3 DNA reads TGTGCCAGTAGCAGGACAGGGCTGAATGAGCAGTTCTTC. It encodes CASSRTGLNEQFF.

V is TRBV5-1 and J is TRBJ2-6; D perhaps matches TRBD2 (6 bases). The V end lost 5 bases, the J end lost 4 bases, and 13 bases lay between the germline ends. CDR3 size: 15 residues. The germline gives CDR1 SGHRS, CDR2 YFSETQ. CDR3 coding DNA: TGCGCCAGCAGTACCGGGACTTCGGGGGCCAACGTCCTGACTTTC. Its protein is CASSTGTSGANVLTF. Drawing the rest from reference TRBV5-1 and TRBJ2-6, the complete variable domain is KAGVTQTPRYLIKTRGQQVTLSCSPISGHRSVSWYQQTPGQGLQFLFEYFSETQRNKGNFPGRFSGRQFSNSRSEMNVSTLELGDSALYLCASSTGTSGANVLTFGAGSRLTVL.

The chain has TRBV11-2 and TRBJ2-3; 8 bases are shared with TRBD2. CDR1 SGHAT and CDR2 FQNNGV come from the germline V gene. Trimming removed 5 bases from V and 5 bases from J; junction bases left unmatched: 3. The CDR3 spans 13 residues. CDR3 loop: CASSLGRGDTQYF. In DNA form, the CDR3 reads TGTGCCAGCAGCCTCGGGAGGGGAGATACGCAGTATTTT.

The chain links TRBV7-6 to TRBJ2-7; D uncertain. CDR3 length: 17 residues. The V gene's germline CDR1 is SGHVS and CDR2 FNYEAQ. V was clipped by 2 bases and J by 3 bases, with 20 bases between them. CDR3 bases: TGTGCCAGCAGCTTAAATCCCCCGGTAGGAGCTCTCTACGAGCAGTACTTC. Its translation: CASSLNPPVGALYEQYF.

The chain has TRBV18 and TRBJ2-1; 8 positions agree with TRBD2. The CDR3 totals 16 residues. The ends lost 3 bases at V and 0 bases at J; junction bases unmatched: 4. Per the germline V gene, CDR1 is KGHSH and CDR2 is LQKENI. The chain's CDR3 is CASSPSGSPSYNEQFF. The CDR3 nucleotides are TGTGCCAGCTCACCGAGCGGGAGTCCCTCCTACAATGAGCAGTTCTTC.

The chain uses TRBV4-3 and TRBJ2-7, with D tentatively TRBD2 (6 bases). V lost 0 bases and J lost 2, with 14 bases in between. The CDR3 is 16 amino acids. The germline gives CDR1 LGHNA, CDR2 YSLEER. CDR3 residues: CASSQELIGEAYEQYF. The CDR3 DNA reads as TGCGCCAGCAGCCAAGAGCTGATTGGGGAGGCCTACGAGCAGTACTTC.

The chain links TRBV27 to TRBJ1-5, with 8 positions matching TRBD1. The CDR3 is made up of 15 amino acids. Trimming cost V 0 bases and J 8 bases; bases outside gene matches: 6. Germline V CDR1 and CDR2: MNHEY, SMNVEV (reference sequence). CDR3 sequence (DNA): TGTGCCAGCAGTTTATCGGGACAGGCCTACGAGCCCCAGCATTTT. Residues: CASSLSGQAYEPQHF.

V gene TRBV20-1 combines with J gene TRBJ1-5; D is unclear. The CDR3 runs to 11 residues. Trimming took off 3 bases at V and 5 bases at J, with 5 bases between the two ends. Germline loops: CDR1 DFQATT, CDR2 SNEGSKA (reference sequence). CDR3 loop: CSASLDQPQHF. DNA for the CDR3: TGCAGTGCTAGCCTTGATCAGCCCCAGCATTTT.

The chain joins TRBV11-2 to TRBJ2-7; 7 nucleotides match TRBD2. The CDR3 runs to 16 residues. Germline CDR1 SGHAT, CDR2 FQNNGV. J was trimmed by 2 bases and V by 0 bases; bases with no gene match: 7. CDR3 sequence reads: CASSLDSAGAPYEQYF. Written as DNA, the CDR3 is TGTGCCAGCAGCTTAGATTCGGCGGGAGCCCCCTACGAGCAGTACTTC.

The chain employs TRBV7-2 and TRBJ2-7; 7 nucleotides match TRBD2. CDR1 SGHTA and CDR2 FQGNSA come from the germline V gene. The ends lost 5 bases at V and 0 bases at J; junction bases unmatched: 4. CDR3 length equals 14 residues. CDR3 bases: TGTGCCAGCAGCGTGAGCGGGAACTCCTACGAGCAGTACTTC. Translated, it gives CASSVSGNSYEQYF.